These 23 T cell receptor beta chains originate from one sample sequenced in a study of beta chain features in type 1 diabetes. What was sequenced were expressed TCRB transcripts, since all of the isolated RNA had been reverse transcribed. Generated by immunoSEQ multiplex PCR, the TCRdb table keeps only in-frame clones and is missing some. The table shows some 410,000 clones, with roughly 10% occurring only once. What was sequenced was naive CD4+ T cells from blood. The receptors shown here come from a woman between 18 and 30 years old in good health.

This clone has a handful of counts. The chain joins TRBV28 to TRBJ2-2, with a possible D match to TRBD2 (6 bases). CDR3 size: 15 residues. Trimming took 7 bases from V and 0 from J, leaving 12 bases between them. Germline-derived CDR1 and CDR2 are MDHEN and SYDVKM. The CDR3 nucleotides read TGTGCCAGCACCGCCGGGGGACCGAACACCGGGGAGCTGTTTTTT. Translation: CASTAGGPNTGELFF.

The rearrangement uses TRBV9 and TRBJ2-7; TRBD2 aligns across 7 bases. Germline lookup yields CDR1 SGDLS and CDR2 YYNGEE. With V trimmed by 4 bases and J by 0 bases, 4 bases remained unmatched. The CDR3 runs 14 residues. The CDR3 is CASSTSGTSYEQYF. CDR3 coding DNA: TGTGCCAGCAGCACCAGCGGGACCTCCTACGAGCAGTACTTC.

The chain links TRBV18 to TRBJ1-4, with a weak D call TRBD1 (5 bases). The germline CDR1 and CDR2 sequences are KGHSH and LQKENI. CDR3 length equals 14 residues. V lost 2 bases, J lost 11 bases, and 15 bases lay in between. This chain's CDR3 is CASSPIPGLGKLFF. The CDR3 nucleotides are TGTGCCAGCTCACCAATCCCAGGGTTGGGGAAACTGTTTTTT.

V gene TRBV5-1 combines with J gene TRBJ2-5; D not resolved. Trimming took 5 bases from V and 2 from J, leaving 10 bases between them. Germline V gives CDR1 SGHRS, CDR2 YFSETQ. CDR3 length: 13 amino acids. The CDR3: CASRLGPQETQYF. The CDR3 coding sequence is TGCGCCAGCAGGTTAGGGCCTCAAGAGACCCAGTACTTC.

A few counts support this clone. As DNA, the CDR3 is TGTGCCACCAGAGAGGGGACGCGGTACAATGAGCAGTTCTTC. It codes for CATREGTRYNEQFF. The V and J genes are TRBV15 and TRBJ2-1; tentatively, D is TRBD1 or TRBD2 (5 bases each). Trimming stripped 6 bases from V and 4 bases from J, with 13 bases between. CDR3 length: 14 amino acids. Germline assignment: CDR1 LNHNV and CDR2 YYDKDF (reference sequence).

The sample holds a few counts of this clone. V usage is TRBV11-2 and J usage is TRBJ2-3; TRBD2 agrees at 7 bases. The germline V gene has CDR1 SGHAT and CDR2 FQNNGV. With 5 bases clipped from V and 3 bases from J, the junction kept 8 bases outside the gene matches. This CDR3 region has 15 residues. This CDR3 is CASSLQGLGTDTQYF. As DNA, the CDR3 is TGTGCCAGCAGCCTACAAGGACTAGGGACAGATACGCAGTATTTT.

A few counts support this clone. V is TRBV5-4 and J is TRBJ2-3; D gene unclear. Germline loops: CDR1 SGHNT, CDR2 YYREEE (reference sequence). The CDR3 is made up of 14 amino acids. V dropped 0 bases and J dropped 0 bases, with 5 bases sitting between them. The CDR3 nucleotides read TGTGCCAGCAGCTTGGCCGAAAGCACAGATACGCAGTATTTT. Its translation: CASSLAESTDTQYF.

The rearrangement links TRBV7-2 to TRBJ2-1, with 8 bases fitting TRBD2. CDR1 is SGHTA, CDR2 FQGNSA, per germline. The V segment lost 2 bases and the J segment 3 bases; nucleotides outside the gene matches: 6. The CDR3 runs 16 residues. The CDR3 here is CASSLRWSGSYNEQFF. The DNA for the CDR3 is TGTGCCAGCAGCTTAAGGTGGAGCGGGAGCTACAATGAGCAGTTCTTC.

The chain carries TRBV30 and TRBJ1-1; D uncertain. The CDR3 runs to 11 residues. From germline, CDR1 is GTSNPN and CDR2 SVGIG (reference sequence). The V end lost 6 bases, the J end lost 4 bases, and 9 bases lay between the germline ends. The CDR3 region is CACKGFTEAFF. CDR3 nucleotides: TGTGCCTGTAAAGGGTTCACTGAAGCTTTCTTT. Using reference TRBV30 and TRBJ1-1 for the parts outside the CDR3, the full variable domain is SQTIHQWPATLVQPVGSPLSLECTVEGTSNPNLYWYRQAAGRGLQLLFYSVGIGQISSEVPQNLSASRPQDRQFILSSKKLLLSDSGFYLCACKGFTEAFFGQGTRLTVV.

This clone was seen more than once but under ten times. The rearrangement uses TRBV4-1 and TRBJ1-5, with D tentatively TRBD1 (5 bases). From germline, CDR1 is MGHRA and CDR2 YSYEKL. Between the trimmed V and J ends, which lost 4 bases and 4 bases, there was a span of 17 bases. The CDR3 covers 16 residues. The CDR3 sequence is CASSRLLTGDNQPQHF. The CDR3 DNA follows: TGCGCCAGCAGCCGTCTCTTGACGGGGGATAATCAGCCCCAGCATTTT.

This clone has more than one count but fewer than ten. The J gene is TRBJ1-2, the V gene TRBV28; D is undetermined. V was shortened by 3 bases and J by 2 bases, with 7 bases between the two germline ends. Germline CDR1 reads MDHEN; CDR2 reads SYDVKM. This CDR3 spans 13 amino acids. The CDR3 DNA reads TGTGCCAGCAGTTTCGAACAGAACTATGGCTACACCTTC. Residues: CASSFEQNYGYTF.

This clone appeared a few times. V usage is TRBV4-3 and J usage is TRBJ2-7; TRBD2 might be the D (5 bases). From germline, CDR1 is LGHNA and CDR2 YSLEER. This CDR3 region has 13 residues. With 4 bases removed from V and 9 bases from J, the gap between germline ends came to 16 bases. The chain's CDR3 is CASSPGLQLGQYF. The CDR3 nucleotides read TGCGCCAGCAGCCCCGGACTTCAACTGGGGCAGTACTTC.

This clone came up a few times. The chain has TRBV14 and TRBJ2-1; D is undetermined. The CDR3 extends over 11 amino acids. Per the germline V gene, CDR1 is SGHDN and CDR2 is FVKESK. V was clipped by 6 bases and J by 4 bases, with 4 bases between them. The CDR3, as DNA: TGTGCCAGCAGTTTTTACAATGAGCAGTTCTTC. It specifies CASSFYNEQFF.

The chain couples TRBV6-5 to TRBJ2-1, with 12 bases that match TRBD1. Trimming took 4 bases from V and 7 from J; bases not matched to a gene: 5. The germline gives CDR1 MNHEY, CDR2 SVGAGI. CDR3 length: 15 amino acids. CDR3: CASSWDRGRENEQFF. The CDR3 DNA follows: TGTGCCAGCAGTTGGGACAGGGGGCGCGAAAATGAGCAGTTCTTC.

The chain employs TRBV2 and TRBJ2-1; D might be TRBD2 (5 bases). The CDR3 consists of 15 residues. Germline V gives CDR1 SNHLY, CDR2 FYNNEI. The V end lost 3 bases, the J end lost 5 bases, and 14 bases lay between the germline ends. CDR3 protein: CASSDEGTPNNEQFF. CDR3 in DNA: TGTGCCAGCAGTGACGAGGGCACTCCAAACAATGAGCAGTTCTTC.

This clone was observed a handful of times. The chain carries TRBV27 and TRBJ2-3; weak D call: TRBD2 (7 bases). V lost 2 bases to trimming and J lost 2 bases, with 8 bases between them. Germline assignment: CDR1 MNHEY and CDR2 SMNVEV (reference sequence). CDR3 length: 14 residues. CDR3 in DNA: TGTGCCAGCAGTTTACGGGGGGCCACAGATACGCAGTATTTT. This gives the protein CASSLRGATDTQYF.

The rearrangement links TRBV4-1 to TRBJ1-5; D is undetermined. Trimming removed 3 bases from V and 4 bases from J, with 10 bases in between. CDR3 length: 14 residues. Germline lookup yields CDR1 MGHRA and CDR2 YSYEKL. The CDR3 sequence: CASSHGLNNQPQHF. Here the CDR3 DNA reads TGCGCCAGCAGCCATGGACTGAATAATCAGCCCCAGCATTTT.

The chain has TRBV19 and TRBJ2-1; 11 nucleotides agree with TRBD2. After removal of 6 bases from V and 5 bases from J, the junction contained 6 bases not matched to a gene. The CDR3 length is 15 residues. Germline assignment: CDR1 LNHDA and CDR2 SQIVND (reference sequence). CDR3: CASSLGTSGNNEQFF. CDR3 DNA sequence: TGTGCCAGTAGCCTCGGGACTAGCGGTAACAATGAGCAGTTCTTC.

This clone turned up a few times. The chain couples TRBV25-1 to TRBJ2-1; 10 bases match TRBD2. The V and J ends lost 2 bases and 10 bases, in that order; junction bases with no gene match: 8. Germline V CDR1 and CDR2: MGHDK, SYGVNS. CDR3 length: 15 amino acids. This CDR3 reads CASSEPSGGAREQFF. For the CDR3, the DNA is TGTGCCAGCAGTGAACCCAGCGGGGGGGCCCGGGAGCAGTTCTTC.

This clone occurred a few times. The chain joins TRBV5-6 to TRBJ1-2; D possibly corresponds to TRBD1 (6 bases). V dropped 0 bases and J dropped 4 bases, with 13 bases sitting between them. CDR3 length: 15 residues. CDR1 is SGHDT and CDR2 is YYEEEE in the germline V gene. This chain's CDR3 is CASSLDLTGAYGYTF. CDR3 nucleotide sequence: TGTGCCAGCAGCTTGGACCTTACGGGGGCCTATGGCTACACCTTC.

The V and J genes are TRBV25-1 and TRBJ1-1, with D unclear. Per the germline V gene, CDR1 is MGHDK and CDR2 is SYGVNS. CDR3 length: 15 amino acids. The V gene lost 3 bases and the J gene lost 5 bases, with 16 bases spanning the gap. The CDR3 region has the DNA TGTGCCAGCAGTGATCCTGCCTCGGGTAGTACTGAAGCTTTCTTT. It is translated as CASSDPASGSTEAFF.

This clone was observed a few times. CDR3 amino acids: CASRALDRKDYGYTF. CDR3 sequence (DNA): TGTGCCAGCAGGGCCTTGGACAGGAAGGACTATGGCTACACCTTC. The V and J genes are TRBV27 and TRBJ1-2; TRBD1 matches at 7 bases. Germline CDR1 is MNHEY and CDR2 is SMNVEV (reference sequence). The CDR3 length is 15 residues. The junction had 10 bases not matched to a gene; V was cut back by 6 bases and J by 3 bases.

The chain employs TRBV29-1 and TRBJ2-5; 12 nucleotides align to TRBD1. The CDR3 covers 13 residues. From germline, CDR1 is SQVTM and CDR2 ANQGSEA. Trimming took 7 bases from V and 5 from J; bases not matched to a gene: 5. CDR3: CSGDRGRGETQYF. DNA of the CDR3: TGCAGCGGGGACAGGGGGCGAGGGGAGACCCAGTACTTC.